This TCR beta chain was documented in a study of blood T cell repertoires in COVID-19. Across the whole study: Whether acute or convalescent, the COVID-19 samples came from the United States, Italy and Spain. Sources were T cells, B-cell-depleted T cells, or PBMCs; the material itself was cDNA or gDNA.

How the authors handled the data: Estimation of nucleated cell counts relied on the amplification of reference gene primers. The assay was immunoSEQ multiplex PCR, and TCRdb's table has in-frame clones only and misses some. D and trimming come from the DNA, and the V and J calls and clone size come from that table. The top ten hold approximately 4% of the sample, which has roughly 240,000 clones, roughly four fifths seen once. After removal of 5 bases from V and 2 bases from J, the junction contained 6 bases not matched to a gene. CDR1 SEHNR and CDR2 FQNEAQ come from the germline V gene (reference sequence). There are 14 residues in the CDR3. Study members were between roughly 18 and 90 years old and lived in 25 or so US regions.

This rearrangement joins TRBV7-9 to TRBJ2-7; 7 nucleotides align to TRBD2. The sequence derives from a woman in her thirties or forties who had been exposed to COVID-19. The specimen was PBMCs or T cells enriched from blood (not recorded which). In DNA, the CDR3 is TGTGCCAGCAGCGAAAGCGGGGAGACCTACGAGCAGTACTTC. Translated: CASSESGETYEQYF.